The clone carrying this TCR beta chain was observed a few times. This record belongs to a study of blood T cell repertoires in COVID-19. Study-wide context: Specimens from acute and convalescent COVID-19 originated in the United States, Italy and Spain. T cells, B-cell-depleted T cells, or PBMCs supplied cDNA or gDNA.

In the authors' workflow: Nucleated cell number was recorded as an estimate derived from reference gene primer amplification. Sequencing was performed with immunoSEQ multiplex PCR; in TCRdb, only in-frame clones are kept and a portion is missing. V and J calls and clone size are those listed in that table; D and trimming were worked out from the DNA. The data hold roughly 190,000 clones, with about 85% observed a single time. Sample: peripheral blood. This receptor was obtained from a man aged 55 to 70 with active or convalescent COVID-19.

The DNA of the CDR3 is TGTGCCAGCAGCACCTCGGGACAGAGCTCCTACGAGCAGTACTTC. The encoded protein is CASSTSGQSSYEQYF. The chain is built from TRBV7-9 and TRBJ2-7; 7 bases agree with TRBD1. The CDR3 covers 15 residues. In germline, CDR1 is SEHNR, CDR2 FQNEAQ (reference sequence). V lost 5 bases and J lost 0; bases outside the gene matches: 7.